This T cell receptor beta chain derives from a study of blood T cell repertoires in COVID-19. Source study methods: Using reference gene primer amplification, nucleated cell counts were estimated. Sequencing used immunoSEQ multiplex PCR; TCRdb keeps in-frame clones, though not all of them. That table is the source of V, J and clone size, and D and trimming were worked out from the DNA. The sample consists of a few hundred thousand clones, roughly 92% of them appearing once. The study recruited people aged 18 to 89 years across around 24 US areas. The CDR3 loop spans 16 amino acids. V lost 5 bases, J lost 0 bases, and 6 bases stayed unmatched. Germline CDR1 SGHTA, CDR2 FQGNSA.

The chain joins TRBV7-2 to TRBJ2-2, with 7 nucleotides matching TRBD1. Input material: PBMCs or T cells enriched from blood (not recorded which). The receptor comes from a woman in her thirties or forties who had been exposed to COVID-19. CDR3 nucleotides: TGTGCCAGCAGCGCAAAAGGGGGCCCGAACACCGGGGAGCTGTTTTTT. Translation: CASSAKGGPNTGELFF.